This paragraph reports one T cell receptor (beta chain). This clone has only a few counts. The specificity of this receptor is unknown. Qualities for individual bases were not recorded, and no much larger clone is one base off. Taken from the germline V gene, the CDR1 and CDR2 loops are MGHRA and YSYEKL. The junction shows trimming of 7 bases on V and 6 bases on J, plus 10 bases between the germline ends. Including the terminal cysteine and phenylalanine, the CDR3 comprises 12 residues. Here the CDR3 DNA is all that survives: 36 bases in frame from base 1. These data belong to a study of cytomegalovirus exposure and HLA in healthy donors (dated by TCRdb to about 2017). Some background on the complete study: An earlier analysis of under 600 of the donors reported 276 Gb of sequence data and around 120 million unique TCR beta sequences from about 180 million T cells. Typing coverage varied by locus: about 620-630 donors for A, B, C, DRB1 and DQB1; roughly 520 for DQA1; 600 to 610 for DPA1; roughly 470 for DPB1. Besides the first cohort of 500 to 700 subjects, a separate validation cohort made up of roughly 120 different subjects was used. To predict cytomegalovirus infection status, the study combined high-throughput TCR immunosequencing, statistical association of individual TCRs with disease status, and machine learning. To decide whether each TCR beta V gene segment behaved as functional or pseudogenic, an earlier analysis of approximately 620 of the donors relied on high-throughput TCR beta sequencing. Among some 400 genotyped donors of the cohort, an average of around 240,000 unique TCR beta nucleotide sequences were sequenced per donor, approximately 20% of them non-productive. HLA typing covered class I and class II loci at four-digit resolution. Rather than drawing on any new phenotypic data, the later analysis identified candidate immune exposures from TCR beta sequences and the way those sequences occurred across donors. The study aimed to test whether cataloging public T cell receptors could reveal signatures of past pathogen exposure. The T cell repertoires of 550 to 850 subjects were profiled by immunosequencing and related to cytomegalovirus serostatus. Donor age, sex, ethnicity and CMV serostatus were compiled alongside the repertoire data. Around 330 gigabases of sequencing data and around 80 million unique TCR sequences made up an early release that covered nearly 650 HLA-typed donors. A later genetic analysis used genome-wide SNP genotypes for about 60% of the roughly 670 donors, treating that subset as a discovery cohort. Every repertoire in the discovery cohort had been generated on one and the same sequencing platform. Among the roughly 430 genotyped donors, under 90% belonged to the genetic ancestry cluster associated with self-reported Caucasian donors. To study patterns of TCR occurrence, a later analysis re-analyzed previously published TCR beta repertoires from hundreds of donors and added high-resolution HLA genotyping. Because of strong linkage in the cohort, roughly five DR-DQ haplotypes were treated as single units for association and clustering.

The cohort was made up of about 610 healthy bone marrow donors. At the time of sampling, all cohort members were nominally healthy, though unrecorded immune exposures were likely present. The donor was CMV seropositive and was included in the group of 250 to 350 seropositive cohort members. Each donor provided a peripheral blood sample, and peripheral blood mononuclear cells were used for TCR beta sequencing. The Qiagen DNeasy Blood Extraction Kit was used to extract genomic DNA from the blood cell samples. The library was obtained by the immunoSEQ multiplex PCR assay. The multiplex PCR relied on a mix of 60 forward primers for TCR Vbeta segments and 13 reverse primers for TCR Jbeta segments. Amplification of the CDR3 region of rearranged TCR beta genes was performed with a multiplex PCR assay on genomic DNA. The Illumina HiSeq System was used to sequence the amplified TCR beta libraries as 87-base-pair reads. In the paper's pipeline: A later analysis counted 65 million to 90 million unique TCR beta chains across the 700 or so repertoires, and 10 million to 12 million of these chains were shared by at least two donors. Raw reads were error-corrected and collapsed into unique sequences with a nearest-neighbor algorithm that merged closely related sequences to remove PCR and sequencing errors. Alignment of CDR3 sequences to IMGT reference sequences was used to assign V, D and J gene segments. For a sequence to be retained, a match of at least six nucleotides to both a V gene segment and a J gene segment was required. A rearrangement counted as productive if the CDR3 had no stop codons and remained in frame with V and J, and every other rearrangement counted as non-productive. CDR3 was defined by IMGT convention, running from the second conserved V-encoded cysteine to the conserved J-encoded phenylalanine. Sequences without an unambiguous match to a single V gene segment were excluded from the earlier analysis of approximately 600 of the donors. In an earlier analysis of about 590 of the donors, a V segment was called functional when productive rearrangements were above 56.7%, and segregating when the standard deviation between donors exceeded 5%. To diagnose cytomegalovirus status from the catalog of TCR beta chain sequences, a statistical classification framework was built. In a later analysis, TCR nucleotide sequences were compared against IMGT/GENE-DB human TR gene sequences so that V and J genes could be assigned. Using the TCRdist pipeline, a later analysis assigned CDR3 sequences along with most-parsimonious VDJ recombination scenarios. In a later analysis, each TCR beta chain was defined by its CDR3 amino acid sequence together with its V-gene family, and reads without a unique V-gene family were excluded. As a way to deal with suspected cross-contamination and a sequencing artifact, a later analysis dropped 592 nucleotide sequences that were highly shared and had low generation probability. A later analysis calculated a clonal expansion index for each public chain from normalized within-repertoire ranks of inferred template counts. Generation probabilities in a later analysis came from a VDJ recombination model fitted to out-of-frame rearrangements, and those results were checked against IGoR. A later analysis scored TCR-TCR, TCR-HLA and TCR-CMV co-occurrence with hypergeometric tests, applying a repertoire-size bias correction to TCR pairs. False discovery rates were estimated in a later analysis by permuting HLA or CMV assignments 20 times. In a later analysis, co-occurring TCRs were grouped using DBSCAN, with TCRdist sequence similarity added in when clustering inside HLA-allele-positive subsets. Repertoires with fewer than 30,000 or more than 120,000 public chains, plus five repertoires with anomalous nucleotide sharing, were excluded from co-occurrence clustering. TCRdb's version of the immuneACCESS table is confined to in-frame rearrangements and falls short of the full clone set. An unresolved V gene accounts for under half of the shortfall where checked; the remainder is of unknown origin. The DNA was the basis for D and trimming; V, J and clone size are from that table. The sample includes around 180,000 clones, with roughly 80% observed a single time. The ten largest clones take up about 7% of the sample.

Here is what the overall study found, with its caveats: A later analysis found that TCR association rates varied across HLA loci, with DRB1 alleles showing the most associated TCRs and HLA-C alleles the fewest. HLA typing was unavailable for some donors at each locus, so association tests used only the typed subset. Cytomegalovirus status was reported to be diagnosed by the classifier with high specificity and sensitivity in both the original and validation cohorts. While some public TCRs were present in many individuals, most TCR sequences turned up only very rarely across donors. According to a later analysis, parvovirus B19, influenza, CMV and Epstein-Barr virus appeared linked to several top co-occurrence clusters. According to a later analysis, most CMV-associated TCR beta chains appeared to be HLA-restricted, and the HLA associations seemed to be driven largely by CMV exposure. An earlier analysis of approximately 530 of the donors showed that most TCR beta V segments appeared in productive rearrangements either about 90% or about 30% of the time, which broadly matched IMGT annotations. Because counts were too low, 15 to 20 rarely observed V segments, including chromosome 9 orphons, were excluded from the earlier analysis of a few hundred of the donors. CMV serostatus was the only immune exposure information available for the cohort. Only TCR beta chains were sequenced in this cohort, and the absence of alpha or paired-chain data limited detectable features. A later genetic analysis reported fewer N-insertions in productive TCRs among donors in an Asian-associated ancestry cluster than the roughly 700-donor mean. A cluster of highly shared sequence variants was judged likely to represent a technical artifact of the sequencing pipeline. In vitro tests confirmed that a few of the cytomegalovirus-associated TCR beta chains recognize cytomegalovirus antigens. At a false discovery rate of 0.05, a later analysis linked approximately 18,000 TCR beta sequences to specific HLA alleles. When HLA alleles, especially DR and DQ, strongly co-occurred, TCR associations were difficult to assign to individual alleles. A later genetic analysis associated a missense DCLRE1C variant with V-gene and J-gene trimming of TCR beta chains, and an independent cohort replicated the association. Presence/absence analyses assumed roughly uniform sequencing depth across donors, an assumption that may not hold. According to the authors, the approach could potentially be generalized to other disease states and immunological phenotypes. A further reported finding was that TCR beta sequences accurately predicted the HLA-A and HLA-B alleles for most subjects in the first cohort. The study gave a list of about 150 TCR beta chains associated with cytomegalovirus. Correlated functional status among segregating V segments might be attributable to linkage disequilibrium, but an unknown experimental factor could not be ruled out. In a later analysis, HLA-associated TCR beta chains were found to be more clonally expanded and to have lower generation probabilities than equally common non-associated chains. Some IMGT-functional V segments, including TRBV6-2 and TRBV6-3, could not be distinguished by the 87-base-pair reads and were therefore excluded.

This TCR was recovered from a man under 40 in good health and CMV-seropositive. The chain employs TRBV4-1 and TRBJ2-1, with TRBD1 tentatively as D gene (5 bases match). Sequenced sample: PBMCs. The DNA sequence is as follows: TGCGCCAGCAATACAGGAGCCAATGAGCAGTTCTTC. It is translated as CASNTGANEQFF.